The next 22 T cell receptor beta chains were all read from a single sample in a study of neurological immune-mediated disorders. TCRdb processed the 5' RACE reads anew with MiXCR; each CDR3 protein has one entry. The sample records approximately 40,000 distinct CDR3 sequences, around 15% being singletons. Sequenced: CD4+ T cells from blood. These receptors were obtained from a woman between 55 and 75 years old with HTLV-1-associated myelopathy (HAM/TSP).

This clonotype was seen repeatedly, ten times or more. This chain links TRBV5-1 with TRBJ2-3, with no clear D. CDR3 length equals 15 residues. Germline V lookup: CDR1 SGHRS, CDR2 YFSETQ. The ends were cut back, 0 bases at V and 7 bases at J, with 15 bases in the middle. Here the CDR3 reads CASSLAGGDRNTQYF. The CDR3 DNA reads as TGCGCCAGCAGCTTGGCCGGTGGGGATCGTAATACGCAGTATTTT.

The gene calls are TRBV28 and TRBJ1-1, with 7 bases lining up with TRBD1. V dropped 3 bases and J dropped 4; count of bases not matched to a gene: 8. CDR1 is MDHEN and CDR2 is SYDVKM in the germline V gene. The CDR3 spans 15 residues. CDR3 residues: CASSFRGAMGTEAFF. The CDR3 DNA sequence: TGTGCCAGCAGTTTCAGGGGGGCAATGGGCACTGAAGCTTTCTTT.

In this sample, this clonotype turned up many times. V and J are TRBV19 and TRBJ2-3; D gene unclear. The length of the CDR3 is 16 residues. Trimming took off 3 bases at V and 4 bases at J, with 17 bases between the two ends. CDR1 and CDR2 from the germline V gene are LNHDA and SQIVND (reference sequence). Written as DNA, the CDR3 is TGTGCCAGTAGTATTAGGAGTTCCGTCCCGTCAGATACGCAGTATTTT. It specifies CASSIRSSVPSDTQYF.

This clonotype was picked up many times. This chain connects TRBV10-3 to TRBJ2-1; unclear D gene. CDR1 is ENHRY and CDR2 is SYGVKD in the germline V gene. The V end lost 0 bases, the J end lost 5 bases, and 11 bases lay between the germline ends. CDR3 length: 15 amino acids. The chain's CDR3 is CAISESGGEHNEQFF. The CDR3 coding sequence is TGTGCCATCAGTGAGTCGGGCGGTGAACACAATGAGCAGTTCTTC.

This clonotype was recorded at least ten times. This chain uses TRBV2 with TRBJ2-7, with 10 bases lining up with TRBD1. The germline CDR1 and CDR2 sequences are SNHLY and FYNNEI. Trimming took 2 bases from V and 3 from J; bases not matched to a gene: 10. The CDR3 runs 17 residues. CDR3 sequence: CASSEFLRDRGHYEQYF. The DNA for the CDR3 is TGTGCCAGCAGTGAATTCCTCCGGGACAGGGGTCACTACGAGCAGTACTTC.

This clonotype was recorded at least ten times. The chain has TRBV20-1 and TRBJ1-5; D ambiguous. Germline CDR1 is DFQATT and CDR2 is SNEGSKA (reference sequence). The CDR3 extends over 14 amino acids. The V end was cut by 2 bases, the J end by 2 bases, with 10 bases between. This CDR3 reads CSARRAEGNQPQHF. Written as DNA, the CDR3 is TGCAGTGCTAGAAGGGCCGAAGGCAATCAGCCCCAGCATTTT.

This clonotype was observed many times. The DNA for the CDR3 is TGCAGTGCTCAAGACGAGGCTGAGCAGTTCTTC. Translating gives CSAQDEAEQFF. The rearrangement joins TRBV20-1 to TRBJ2-1; no clear D. The germline CDR1 and CDR2 sequences are DFQATT and SNEGSKA (reference sequence). With 5 bases removed from V and 9 bases from J, the gap between germline ends came to 11 bases. The length of the CDR3 is 11 residues.

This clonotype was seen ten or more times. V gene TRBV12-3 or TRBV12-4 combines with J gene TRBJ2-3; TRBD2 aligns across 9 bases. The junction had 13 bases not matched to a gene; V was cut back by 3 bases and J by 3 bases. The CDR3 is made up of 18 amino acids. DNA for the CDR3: TGTGCCAGCAGTTTCGGAGCCGGCGGGGGGGCCGAAACAGATACGCAGTATTTT. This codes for CASSFGAGGGAETDTQYF.

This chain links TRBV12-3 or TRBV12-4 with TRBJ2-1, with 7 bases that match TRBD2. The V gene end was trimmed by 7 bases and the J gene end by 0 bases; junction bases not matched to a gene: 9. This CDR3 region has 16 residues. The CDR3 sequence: CASIPWGGSSYNEQFF. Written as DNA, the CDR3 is TGTGCCAGCATACCCTGGGGGGGGTCCTCCTACAATGAGCAGTTCTTC.

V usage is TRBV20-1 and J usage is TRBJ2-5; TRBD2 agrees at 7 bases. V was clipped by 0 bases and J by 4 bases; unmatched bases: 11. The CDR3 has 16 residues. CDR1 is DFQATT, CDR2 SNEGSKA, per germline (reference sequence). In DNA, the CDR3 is TGCAGTGCTAGAGAAACGAGCGGGGCCCTCCTAGAGACCCAGTACTTC. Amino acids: CSARETSGALLETQYF.

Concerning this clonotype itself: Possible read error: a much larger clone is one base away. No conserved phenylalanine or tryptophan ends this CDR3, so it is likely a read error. CDR3 sequence reads: CASSVEPVWGAPFYGYTL. Here the CDR3 DNA reads TGTGCCAGCAGCGTAGAGCCGGTATGGGGGGCCCCTTTCTATGGCTACACCTTA. The rearrangement uses TRBV9 and TRBJ1-2; a possible D gene is TRBD1 (6 bases). From germline, CDR1 is SGDLS and CDR2 YYNGEE. The CDR3 totals 18 residues. Trimming took off 0 bases at V and 4 bases at J, with 22 bases between the two ends.

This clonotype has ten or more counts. The CDR3 nucleotides are TGTGCCAGCAGCCAAACTAGCAGTCAGTACGAGCAGTACTTC. Residues: CASSQTSSQYEQYF. The V gene is TRBV3-1, the J gene TRBJ2-7; D perhaps matches TRBD2 (6 bases). The CDR3 contains 14 residues. The V gene lost 2 bases and the J gene lost 4 bases, with 12 bases spanning the gap. The germline CDR1 and CDR2 sequences are LGHDT and YNNKEL (reference sequence).

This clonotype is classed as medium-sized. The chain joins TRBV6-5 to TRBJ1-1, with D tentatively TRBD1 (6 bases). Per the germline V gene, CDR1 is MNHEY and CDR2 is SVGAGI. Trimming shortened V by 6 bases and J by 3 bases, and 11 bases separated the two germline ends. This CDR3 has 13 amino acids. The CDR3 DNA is TGTGCCAGCAGAGAAGGGGGTTACACTGAAGCTTTCTTT. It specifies CASREGGYTEAFF.

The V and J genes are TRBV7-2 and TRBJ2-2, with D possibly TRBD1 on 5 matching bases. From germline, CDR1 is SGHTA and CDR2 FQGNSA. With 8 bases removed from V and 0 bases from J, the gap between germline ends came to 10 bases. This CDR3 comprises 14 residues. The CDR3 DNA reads TGTGCCAGCGCCAGACAGTCGAACACCGGGGAGCTGTTTTTT. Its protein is CASARQSNTGELFF.

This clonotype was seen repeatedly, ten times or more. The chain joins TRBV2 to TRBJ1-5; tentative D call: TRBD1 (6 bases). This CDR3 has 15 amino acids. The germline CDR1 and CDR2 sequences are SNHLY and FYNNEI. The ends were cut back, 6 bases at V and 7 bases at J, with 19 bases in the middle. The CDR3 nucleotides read TGTGCCAGCAGCGAGACAGTACAGGGTTTCCAGCCCCAGCATTTT. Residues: CASSETVQGFQPQHF.

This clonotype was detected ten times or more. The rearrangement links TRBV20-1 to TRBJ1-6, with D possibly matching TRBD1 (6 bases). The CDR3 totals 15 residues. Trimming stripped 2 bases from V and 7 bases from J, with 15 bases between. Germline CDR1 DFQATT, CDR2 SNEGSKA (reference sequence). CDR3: CSARLTGNLNSPLHF. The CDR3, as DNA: TGCAGTGCTAGACTCACAGGGAATCTAAATTCACCCCTCCACTTT.

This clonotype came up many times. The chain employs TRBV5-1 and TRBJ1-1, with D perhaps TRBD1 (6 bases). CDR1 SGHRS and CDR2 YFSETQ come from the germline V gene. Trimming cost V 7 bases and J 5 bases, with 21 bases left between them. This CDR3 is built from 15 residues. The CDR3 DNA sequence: TGCGCCAGCCACATATCCCAGGGGTCAGGGACTGAAGCTTTCTTT. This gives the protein CASHISQGSGTEAFF.

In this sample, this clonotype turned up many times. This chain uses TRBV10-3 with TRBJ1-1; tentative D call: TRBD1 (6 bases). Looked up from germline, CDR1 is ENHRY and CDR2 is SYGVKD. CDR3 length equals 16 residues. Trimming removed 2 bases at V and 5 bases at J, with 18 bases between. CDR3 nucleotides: TGTGCCATCAGTGAGCCTCCCTACAGGGTGGGTACTGAAGCTTTCTTT. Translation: CAISEPPYRVGTEAFF.

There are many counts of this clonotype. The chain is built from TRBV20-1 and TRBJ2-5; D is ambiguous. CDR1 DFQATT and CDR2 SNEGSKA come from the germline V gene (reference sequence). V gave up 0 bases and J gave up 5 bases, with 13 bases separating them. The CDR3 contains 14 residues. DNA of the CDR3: TGCAGTGCTAGAGATCTAGGTTACCTTGAGACCCAGTACTTC. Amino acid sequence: CSARDLGYLETQYF.

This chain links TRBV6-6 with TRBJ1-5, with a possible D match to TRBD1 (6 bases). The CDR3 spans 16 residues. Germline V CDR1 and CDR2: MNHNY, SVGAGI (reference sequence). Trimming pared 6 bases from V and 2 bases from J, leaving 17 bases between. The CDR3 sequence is CASSNYRVGRNQPQHF. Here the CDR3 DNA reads TGTGCCAGCAGCAATTACAGGGTAGGCCGCAATCAGCCCCAGCATTTT.

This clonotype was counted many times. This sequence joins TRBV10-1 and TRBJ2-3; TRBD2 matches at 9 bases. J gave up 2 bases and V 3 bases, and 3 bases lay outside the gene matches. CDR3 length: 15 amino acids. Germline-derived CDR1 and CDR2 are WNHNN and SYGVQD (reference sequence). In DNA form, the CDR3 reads TGCGCCAGCAGTGATAGCGGGGGAATCACAGATACGCAGTATTTT. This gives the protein CASSDSGGITDTQYF.

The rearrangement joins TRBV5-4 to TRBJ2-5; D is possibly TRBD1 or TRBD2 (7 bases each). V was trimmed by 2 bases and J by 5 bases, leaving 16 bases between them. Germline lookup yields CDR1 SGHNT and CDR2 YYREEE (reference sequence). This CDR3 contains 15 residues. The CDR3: CASSFQGGARETQYF. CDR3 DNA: TGTGCCAGCAGCTTCCAGGGGGGGGCCCGGGAGACCCAGTACTTC.